This T cell receptor (beta chain) was recorded in a study of T cells in Graves' hyperthyroidism and ophthalmopathy. RNA transcripts gave rise to amplified TCR beta CDR3 regions. First-round RT-PCR of the TCR CDR3 relied on the HTBI primer set. A single record per CDR3 protein comes from TCRdb applying MiXCR to the multiplex PCR reads. The sample holds about 840,000 distinct CDR3 sequences, around 38% seen once. Per germline, CDR1 SGHVS and CDR2 FQNEAQ. J gave up 3 bases and V 6 bases, and 4 bases lay outside the gene matches. This CDR3 comprises 14 residues. This clonotype was detected many times. This receptor was identified in a man between 18 and 29 years old with Graves' hyperthyroidism. The chain carries TRBV7-8 and TRBJ1-5, with 8 bases matching TRBD1. The source material was blood. The CDR3: CASSQDRDNQPQHF. The CDR3 DNA follows: TGTGCCAGCAGTCAGGACAGGGACAATCAGCCCCAGCATTTT.